This TCR beta chain was sequenced during a study of response to subunit inactivated influenza vaccine. Whole-study results and caveats: Few additional T cells are recruited per seasonal influenza vaccination, authors suggested.

Germline V gene data show CDR1 as DFQATT and CDR2 as SNEGSKA (reference sequence). The ends were cut back, 0 bases at V and 0 bases at J, with 15 bases in the middle. This CDR3 comprises 17 residues. In TCRdb, the RT-PCR reads were re-called with MiXCR into one record per CDR3 protein. The sample holds 400,000 to 650,000 distinct CDR3 sequences, more than 7% seen once. This clonotype was observed a few times. Its antigen is as yet unknown. The sequencing here drew on PBMCs from blood, taken around 25 months after vaccination. This sequence joins TRBV20-1 and TRBJ2-1, with D possibly TRBD2 on 5 matching bases. This receptor was obtained from a man aged 50 to 69 who received an inactivated influenza vaccine. The CDR3 protein is CSARDRRNRGSYNEQFF. Here the CDR3 DNA reads TGCAGTGCTAGAGATCGCCGGAACCGGGGCTCCTACAATGAGCAGTTCTTC.